This T cell receptor (beta chain) was found in a study of T-cell reconstitution after alpha-beta-depleted transplantation in children. In this sample, this clonotype turned up many times. The antigen remains unidentified. It was with unique molecular identifiers that the TCRbeta library was prepared. TCRdb analysed the PCR reads with MiXCR anew, one entry per CDR3 protein. The sample shows about 260,000 distinct CDR3 sequences, 11% of them seen only once. Study-wide findings and caveats: Surviving recipient T cells and intrathymic progenitors accounted for some patients' high TCRbeta diversity at day 60.

With 1 base clipped from V and 1 base from J, the junction kept 5 bases outside the gene matches. The CDR3 length is 15 residues. The germline V gene has CDR1 SGHRS and CDR2 YFSETQ. This chain connects TRBV5-1 to TRBJ2-7, with 7 bases matching TRBD1. The clonotype originates from a male patient aged 2-15 years who had a stem cell transplant for chronic granulomatous disease, so the T cells may come from the graft donor. The sample was peripheral blood, taken 180 days after TCRalphabeta/CD19-depleted stem cell transplant. CDR3 bases: TGCGCCAGCAGCTTGTACAGGGGCAGATCCTACGAGCAGTACTTC. Translation: CASSLYRGRSYEQYF. Combining the CDR3 with reference TRBV5-1 and TRBJ2-7 gives the whole variable domain KAGVTQTPRYLIKTRGQQVTLSCSPISGHRSVSWYQQTPGQGLQFLFEYFSETQRNKGNFPGRFSGRQFSNSRSEMNVSTLELGDSALYLCASSLYRGRSYEQYFGPGTRLTVT.